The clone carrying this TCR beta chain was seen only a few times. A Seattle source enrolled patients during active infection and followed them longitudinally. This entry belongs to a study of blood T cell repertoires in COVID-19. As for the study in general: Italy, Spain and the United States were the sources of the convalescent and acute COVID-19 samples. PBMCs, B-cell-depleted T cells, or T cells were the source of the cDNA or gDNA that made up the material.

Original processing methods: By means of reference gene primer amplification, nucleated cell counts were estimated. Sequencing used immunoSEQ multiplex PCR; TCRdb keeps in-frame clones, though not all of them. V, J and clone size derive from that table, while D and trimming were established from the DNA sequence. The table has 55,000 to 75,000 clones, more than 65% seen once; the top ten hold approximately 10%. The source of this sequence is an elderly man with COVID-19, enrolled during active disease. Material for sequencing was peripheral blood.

The CDR3 spells CASSVASGGGSSYNEQFF. CDR3 sequence (DNA): TGTGCCAGCAGCGTAGCTAGCGGGGGGGGAAGCTCCTACAATGAGCAGTTCTTC. This sequence joins TRBV9 and TRBJ2-1; the match to TRBD2 covers 12 bases. V shed 0 bases, J shed 0 bases, and the junction held 4 bases outside the gene matches. The V gene's germline CDR1 is SGDLS and CDR2 YYNGEE. The CDR3 is 18 residues long.